This TCR beta chain was captured in a study of T cell clonotyping in hematopoietic cell transplantation. TCRdb keeps only in-frame clones here, not all; method: immunoSEQ multiplex PCR. Seen here are under 15,000 clones, about four fifths observed once, and the top ten hold under 6.5%. Germline assignment: CDR1 SGHNT and CDR2 YYREEE (reference sequence). CDR3 length: 15 amino acids. The V segment lost 5 bases and the J segment 1 base; nucleotides outside the gene matches: 4. The clonotype originates from a female patient in her 40s who had an allogeneic stem cell transplant from a related donor, so T cells may come from the graft donor. Some clones in this sample may be carry-over from other donors' samples. The chain employs TRBV5-4 and TRBJ2-1, with TRBD1 identical over 9 bases. Sequenced material: PBMCs, taken 100 days after allogeneic stem cell transplant. CDR3 sequence: CASSSDRGSYNEQFF. The CDR3 DNA reads TGTGCCAGCAGTTCTGACAGGGGGTCCTACAATGAGCAGTTCTTC.